These T cell receptor beta chains were read from a single sample in a study of CD8 T cells in ankylosing spondylitis. In TCRdb, the 5' RACE reads were re-called with MiXCR into one record per CDR3 protein. This table holds some 85,000 distinct CDR3 sequences, around 8.5% found once. Material: blood, either unsorted or a sorted T cell fraction (not recorded which). The receptors come from a male donor with ankylosing spondylitis. CDR3s include the opening cysteine and the closing phenylalanine or tryptophan. The D gene is left open where the match is weak. Only part of the rows carry a size: once, few, many, or a class if the clone is expanded.

V gene: TRBV11-2
J gene: TRBJ2-1
D gene: -
clone size: few
CDR3 protein: CASTTGHNEQFF
CDR3 DNA: TGTGCCAGCACTACAGGGCACAATGAGCAGTTCTTC

V gene: TRBV12-3/TRBV12-4
J gene: TRBJ1-2
D gene: TRBD1
clone size: few
CDR3 protein: CASSPTGGLYGYTF
CDR3 DNA: TGTGCCAGCAGTCCTACAGGGGGCCTCTATGGCTACACCTTC

V gene: TRBV25-1
J gene: TRBJ2-1
D gene: -
clone size: few
CDR3 protein: CASSVVYYEQFF
CDR3 DNA: TGTGCCAGCAGTGTGGTCTACTATGAGCAGTTCTTC

V gene: TRBV16
J gene: TRBJ2-1
D gene: -
clone size: -
CDR3 protein: CASSAHRGSYNEQFF
CDR3 DNA: TGTGCCAGCAGCGCACACCGGGGCTCCTACAATGAGCAGTTCTTC

V gene: TRBV20-1
J gene: TRBJ2-3
D gene: -
clone size: -
CDR3 protein: CSARDFADTQYF
CDR3 DNA: TGCAGTGCTAGAGACTTCGCAGATACGCAGTATTTT

V gene: TRBV25-1
J gene: TRBJ2-2
D gene: -
clone size: -
CDR3 protein: CASSDDYPNTGELFF
CDR3 DNA: TGTGCCAGCAGTGATGACTACCCCAACACCGGGGAGCTGTTTTTT

V gene: TRBV14
J gene: TRBJ2-1
D gene: -
clone size: -
CDR3 protein: CASSQDPVSVIYNEQFF
CDR3 DNA: TGTGCCAGCAGCCAAGATCCTGTTAGCGTGATTTACAATGAGCAGTTCTTC

V gene: TRBV12-5
J gene: TRBJ1-5
D gene: TRBD1
clone size: few
CDR3 protein: CASGLPPGTGDQPQHF
CDR3 DNA: TGTGCTAGTGGTTTGCCCCCCGGGACAGGGGACCAGCCCCAGCATTTT

V gene: TRBV12-3/TRBV12-4
J gene: TRBJ2-1
D gene: -
clone size: -
CDR3 protein: CASSFASSYNEQFF
CDR3 DNA: TGTGCCAGCAGTTTCGCGAGCTCCTACAATGAGCAGTTCTTC

V gene: TRBV27
J gene: TRBJ2-1
D gene: -
clone size: -
CDR3 protein: CASSLRIRPTNEQFF
CDR3 DNA: TGTGCCAGCAGTCTACGGATTAGACCTACCAATGAGCAGTTCTTC

V gene: TRBV20-1
J gene: TRBJ1-1
D gene: -
clone size: -
CDR3 protein: CSARGWTVLPNTEAFF
CDR3 DNA: TGCAGTGCTAGAGGGTGGACAGTCCTACCTAACACTGAAGCTTTCTTT

V gene: TRBV6-1
J gene: TRBJ2-6
D gene: -
clone size: many
CDR3 protein: CANSDSSGANVLTF
CDR3 DNA: TGTGCCAACAGTGACAGCAGTGGGGCCAACGTCCTGACTTTC

V gene: TRBV7-9
J gene: TRBJ2-5
D gene: -
clone size: many
CDR3 protein: CASSSPEVRPRETQYF
CDR3 DNA: TGTGCCAGCAGCAGCCCCGAGGTTCGGCCTCGGGAGACCCAGTACTTC

V gene: TRBV18
J gene: TRBJ1-5
D gene: -
clone size: -
CDR3 protein: CASSPPMAGNQPQHF
CDR3 DNA: TGTGCCAGCTCACCTCCGATGGCAGGGAATCAGCCCCAGCATTTT

V gene: TRBV11-2
J gene: TRBJ2-3
D gene: -
clone size: -
CDR3 protein: CASSARVAGTDTQYF
CDR3 DNA: TGTGCCAGCAGCGCCAGGGTAGCAGGCACAGATACGCAGTATTTT

V gene: TRBV27
J gene: TRBJ2-7
D gene: TRBD2
clone size: few
CDR3 protein: CASSGGGHEQYF
CDR3 DNA: TGTGCCAGCAGTGGGGGGGGACACGAGCAGTACTTC

V gene: TRBV28
J gene: TRBJ1-5
D gene: -
clone size: few
CDR3 protein: CASSLPLRDGNQPQHF
CDR3 DNA: TGTGCCAGCAGTTTACCCCTCAGGGACGGCAATCAGCCCCAGCATTTT

V gene: TRBV27
J gene: TRBJ2-7
D gene: TRBD2
clone size: few
CDR3 protein: CASSSSGLAGGTEQYF
CDR3 DNA: TGTGCCAGCAGTTCCTCCGGACTAGCGGGAGGAACCGAGCAGTACTTC

V gene: TRBV24-1
J gene: TRBJ2-4
D gene: TRBD1
clone size: -
CDR3 protein: CATSDQTGAKNIQYF
CDR3 DNA: TGTGCCACCAGTGATCAGACAGGGGCCAAAAACATTCAGTACTTC

V gene: TRBV20-1
J gene: TRBJ1-1
D gene: -
clone size: many
CDR3 protein: CSARDRLPDNHPNTEAFF
CDR3 DNA: TGCAGTGCTAGAGATCGGTTACCAGACAATCACCCGAACACTGAAGCTTTCTTT